Presented here are 27 T cell receptor beta chains from one specimen sequenced in a study of identical twins. A single record per CDR3 protein comes from TCRdb applying MiXCR to the 5' RACE reads. Among a few hundred thousand distinct CDR3 sequences, 9% were seen once, and the ten largest hold roughly 8.7%. Sample: naive T cells sorted from blood. These receptors originate from a woman between 45 and 65 years old in good health.

V usage is TRBV29-1 and J usage is TRBJ2-1; unclear D gene. The CDR3 extends over 12 amino acids. The V end lost 3 bases, the J end lost 5 bases, and 8 bases lay between the germline ends. Germline CDR1 reads SQVTM; CDR2 reads ANQGSEA. CDR3: CSVEVLDNEQFF. The CDR3 DNA reads as TGCAGCGTTGAGGTTTTGGACAATGAGCAGTTCTTC.

This rearrangement joins TRBV10-3 to TRBJ1-1; D unresolved. The V end lost 3 bases, the J end lost 0 bases, and 11 bases lay between the germline ends. CDR1 is ENHRY, CDR2 SYGVKD, per germline. The CDR3 consists of 15 residues. Written as DNA, the CDR3 is TGTGCCATCAGTGAACGGGCCCTGATGAACACTGAAGCTTTCTTT. Its translation: CAISERALMNTEAFF.

This clonotype appeared a few times. This rearrangement joins TRBV6-5 to TRBJ2-2, with 9 bases matching TRBD2. The CDR3 sequence is 14 residues long. Per the germline V gene, CDR1 is MNHEY and CDR2 is SVGAGI. With 6 bases clipped from V and 6 bases from J, the junction kept 5 bases outside the gene matches. This chain's CDR3 is CASRREGRSGELFF. The CDR3 DNA is TGTGCCAGCAGGCGGGAGGGCCGGTCCGGGGAGCTGTTTTTT.

The chain couples TRBV6-5 to TRBJ2-1, with D maybe TRBD1 (5 bases). The CDR3 contains 16 residues. Germline CDR1 MNHEY, CDR2 SVGAGI. Trimming stripped 4 bases from V and 6 bases from J, with 19 bases between. The CDR3 reads CASSSILQGLGNEQFF. The CDR3 region has the DNA TGTGCCAGCAGTTCCATTCTTCAGGGTCTCGGCAATGAGCAGTTCTTC.

This clonotype showed up many times. The chain has TRBV5-6 and TRBJ2-7; 9 bases agree with TRBD1. The CDR3 sequence is 15 residues long. Unmatched junction bases numbered 1, after V lost 0 bases and J lost 0 bases. Looked up from germline, CDR1 is SGHDT and CDR2 is YYEEEE. The CDR3 DNA follows: TGTGCCAGCAGCTTGGTGGGACAGGGCTCCTACGAGCAGTACGTC. Translated, it gives CASSLVGQGSYEQYV.

This clonotype has a count of ten or more. The rearrangement uses TRBV12-3 or TRBV12-4 and TRBJ1-2, with D maybe TRBD1 (5 bases). The ends were cut back, 4 bases at V and 8 bases at J, with 14 bases in the middle. This CDR3 comprises 13 residues. This CDR3 reads CASSYSGAVGYTF. The DNA for the CDR3 is TGTGCCAGCAGTTACAGCGGGGCGGTAGGCTACACCTTC.

The chain has TRBV6-2 or TRBV6-3 and TRBJ1-4; TRBD1 matches 8 bases. Germline trimming cut 6 bases from V and 5 bases from J; bases unmatched to any gene: 11. Germline-derived CDR1 and CDR2 are MNHEY and SVGEGT. The CDR3 contains 16 residues. The CDR3 region has the DNA TGTGCCAGCAGCAATCCGCCGGGACAGGCGAATGAAAAACTGTTTTTT. Encoded protein: CASSNPPGQANEKLFF.

This clonotype came up a few times. The gene calls are TRBV30 and TRBJ1-1, with D possibly being TRBD1 (5 bases). Per germline, CDR1 GTSNPN and CDR2 SVGIG (reference sequence). CDR3 length equals 13 residues. Trimming cost V 2 bases and J 3 bases, with 10 bases left between them. This chain's CDR3 is CAWSRGRDTEAFF. In DNA form, the CDR3 reads TGTGCCTGGAGTCGGGGGAGGGACACTGAAGCTTTCTTT.

This clonotype has a count of ten or more. V gene TRBV7-8 combines with J gene TRBJ2-3; 13 nucleotides line up with TRBD2. V trimming: 4 bases; J trimming: 5 bases; junction bases outside the gene matches: 15. The CDR3 loop spans 19 amino acids. CDR1 is SGHVS, CDR2 FQNEAQ, per germline. The CDR3 spells CASSSKAGELAGGRDTQYF. Here the CDR3 DNA reads TGTGCCAGCAGCTCCAAGGCGGGAGAACTAGCGGGAGGGCGAGATACGCAGTATTTT.

This clonotype has at least ten counts. The chain recombines TRBV12-3 or TRBV12-4 with TRBJ2-2; TRBD2 might be the D (5 bases). Trimming shortened V by 3 bases and J by 11 bases, and 10 bases separated the two germline ends. The CDR3 length is 12 residues. DNA of the CDR3: TGTGCCAGCAGTTTGGACTTCTTTGAGCTGTTTTTT. Translation gives CASSLDFFELFF.

The chain employs TRBV30 and TRBJ2-1; 12 bases align to TRBD2. The junction had 6 bases not matched to a gene; V was cut back by 8 bases and J by 4 bases. Germline CDR1 is GTSNPN and CDR2 is SVGIG (reference sequence). The CDR3 covers 14 residues. CDR3 coding DNA: TGTGCCACGACTAGCGGGAGTGGGTACAATGAGCAGTTCTTC. Protein product: CATTSGSGYNEQFF. Full variable domain (outside the CDR3, taken from reference TRBV30 and TRBJ2-1): SQTIHQWPATLVQPVGSPLSLECTVEGTSNPNLYWYRQAAGRGLQLLFYSVGIGQISSEVPQNLSASRPQDRQFILSSKKLLLSDSGFYLCATTSGSGYNEQFFGPGTRLTVL.

Only a few counts were recorded for this clonotype. CDR3 protein: CSAREMTSGHTQYF. The CDR3 coding sequence is TGCAGTGCTAGAGAGATGACTAGCGGGCATACGCAGTATTTT. J is TRBJ2-3 and V is TRBV20-1; 10 bases agree with TRBD2. Trimming removed 0 bases from V and 7 bases from J; junction bases left unmatched: 4. Germline-derived CDR1 and CDR2 are DFQATT and SNEGSKA (reference sequence). This CDR3 is built from 14 residues.

This clonotype was recorded many times. V gene TRBV7-9 combines with J gene TRBJ2-1, with 8 bases fitting TRBD2. V trimming: 5 bases; J trimming: 5 bases; junction bases outside the gene matches: 8. CDR3 size: 15 residues. CDR1 is SEHNR, CDR2 FQNEAQ, per germline (reference sequence). CDR3 sequence reads: CASSLGLATNNEQFF. In DNA, the CDR3 is TGTGCCAGCAGCCTCGGACTAGCAACTAACAATGAGCAGTTCTTC.

This chain uses TRBV11-2 with TRBJ2-5; D perhaps matches TRBD2 (7 bases). Germline CDR1 reads SGHAT; CDR2 reads FQNNGV. This CDR3 has 17 amino acids. The V end was cut by 4 bases, the J end by 3 bases, with 21 bases between. CDR3: CASSSPWGGGKEETQYF. CDR3 sequence (DNA): TGTGCCAGCAGCTCCCCTTGGGGGGGCGGGAAGGAAGAGACCCAGTACTTC.

This CDR3 reads CSARPTGGNQPQHF. The CDR3 DNA reads TGCAGTGCTAGACCAACAGGGGGGAATCAGCCCCAGCATTTT. The chain couples TRBV20-1 to TRBJ1-5, with 8 bases identical to TRBD1. The germline gives CDR1 DFQATT, CDR2 SNEGSKA (reference sequence). The CDR3 consists of 14 residues. Unmatched junction bases numbered 4, after V lost 2 bases and J lost 4 bases.

This clonotype was seen more than once but under ten times. V usage is TRBV2 and J usage is TRBJ2-7, with unresolved D. Trimming pared 2 bases from V and 0 bases from J, leaving 8 bases between. Germline V lookup: CDR1 SNHLY, CDR2 FYNNEI. CDR3 length: 14 residues. The CDR3 sequence is CASSESVNSYEQYV. As DNA, the CDR3 is TGTGCCAGCAGTGAATCGGTCAACTCCTACGAGCAGTACGTC.

This clonotype showed up just a few times. This chain connects TRBV3-1 to TRBJ1-6; TRBD1 is a possible D gene (6 bases). The CDR3 consists of 15 residues. Trimming stripped 5 bases from V and 10 bases from J, with 18 bases between. The germline CDR1 and CDR2 sequences are LGHDT and YNNKEL (reference sequence). CDR3 region: CASSRDQGLYSPLHF. CDR3 nucleotides: TGTGCCAGCAGCAGGGACCAGGGGTTATACTCACCCCTCCACTTT.

There are many counts of this clonotype. The chain is built from TRBV5-5 and TRBJ1-1; D is unresolved. The CDR3 is 15 residues long. Germline CDR1 is SGHKS and CDR2 is YYEKEE (reference sequence). V lost 4 bases and J 6 bases, leaving 19 bases between the germline ends. CDR3 nucleotides: TGTGCCAGCAGCCTATTTGGAGAGGGTGAGGCTGAAGCTTTCTTT. This encodes CASSLFGEGEAEAFF.

The chain has TRBV6-5 and TRBJ2-1; D may be TRBD2 (5 bases). V was cut by 4 bases and J by 2 bases, with 12 bases left in between. Germline V gene sequence: CDR1 MNHEY, CDR2 SVGAGI. This CDR3 contains 15 residues. The CDR3: CASSLKAVTYNEQFF. In DNA form, the CDR3 reads TGTGCCAGCAGTTTGAAAGCGGTTACCTACAATGAGCAGTTCTTC.

This clonotype came up many times. This chain joins TRBV28 and TRBJ2-7; 8 positions agree with TRBD1. This CDR3 spans 14 amino acids. The V and J ends lost 2 bases and 3 bases, in that order; junction bases with no gene match: 3. Germline loops: CDR1 MDHEN, CDR2 SYDVKM. CDR3 in DNA: TGTGCCAGCAGTTTAATGGACAGGGTCTACGAGCAGTACGTC. As protein: CASSLMDRVYEQYV.

This clonotype was observed a few times. This chain links TRBV5-5 with TRBJ2-2, with 12 bases identical to TRBD2. The ends lost 4 bases at V and 7 bases at J; junction bases unmatched: 8. Germline assignment: CDR1 SGHKS and CDR2 YYEKEE (reference sequence). The CDR3 totals 16 residues. The CDR3 sequence: CASSRGLAGRVGELFF. The CDR3 nucleotides are TGTGCCAGCAGCCGTGGACTAGCGGGAAGGGTCGGGGAGCTGTTTTTT.

In its sample, this clonotype was seen a few times. The CDR3 DNA reads TGTGCCACCAGTGATTCGAAAGGAGGGGACTACTACAATGAGCAGTTCTTC. Its translation is CATSDSKGGDYYNEQFF. The chain employs TRBV24-1 and TRBJ2-1; TRBD2 agrees at 7 bases. CDR3 length equals 17 residues. V dropped 2 bases and J dropped 3; count of bases not matched to a gene: 9. The germline V gene has CDR1 KGHDR and CDR2 SFDVKD.

At least ten counts were recorded for this clonotype. The CDR3 region has the DNA TGCAGTGCCCTTAGACGGGGGAGCACAGATACGCAGTATTTT. It translates to CSALRRGSTDTQYF. J is TRBJ2-3 and V is TRBV20-1; D might be TRBD2 (6 bases). CDR1 DFQATT and CDR2 SNEGSKA come from the germline V gene (reference sequence). V dropped 6 bases and J dropped 0 bases, with 13 bases sitting between them. The CDR3 spans 14 residues.

This clonotype was seen more than once but under ten times. The V call is TRBV16, the J call TRBJ1-4; no clear D. Trimming left V 7 bases short and J 7 bases short, with 13 bases between. Germline CDR1 is KGHSY and CDR2 is FQNENV. The CDR3 is 13 residues long. CDR3 in amino acids: CASTGTVSEKLFF. The CDR3 DNA reads as TGTGCCAGCACGGGAACGGTATCTGAAAAACTGTTTTTT.

The chain couples TRBV12-3 or TRBV12-4 to TRBJ2-1, with 9 bases that match TRBD2. This CDR3 has 16 residues. Unmatched junction bases numbered 8, after V lost 3 bases and J lost 5 bases. CDR3 sequence: CASSFSAGGPHNEQFF. CDR3 in DNA: TGTGCCAGCAGTTTCTCCGCGGGAGGGCCACACAATGAGCAGTTCTTC.

This clonotype was observed at least ten times. The chain joins TRBV5-1 to TRBJ2-3; TRBD2 might be the D (5 bases). The CDR3 extends over 16 amino acids. V shed 2 bases and J shed 1 base, with 14 bases lying between them. The germline V gene has CDR1 SGHRS and CDR2 YFSETQ. CDR3 amino acids: CASSFRRRKGTDTQYF. The CDR3 coding sequence is TGCGCCAGCAGCTTCCGGAGGAGGAAGGGCACAGATACGCAGTATTTT.

This clonotype was detected ten times or more. The V call is TRBV10-3, the J call TRBJ1-1, with a weak D call TRBD1 (5 bases). Per germline, CDR1 ENHRY and CDR2 SYGVKD. This CDR3 region has 13 residues. Trimming removed 7 bases at V and 4 bases at J, with 13 bases between. The CDR3 region is CAIMGPGGTEAFF. The CDR3 DNA follows: TGTGCCATCATGGGACCCGGAGGCACTGAAGCTTTCTTT.